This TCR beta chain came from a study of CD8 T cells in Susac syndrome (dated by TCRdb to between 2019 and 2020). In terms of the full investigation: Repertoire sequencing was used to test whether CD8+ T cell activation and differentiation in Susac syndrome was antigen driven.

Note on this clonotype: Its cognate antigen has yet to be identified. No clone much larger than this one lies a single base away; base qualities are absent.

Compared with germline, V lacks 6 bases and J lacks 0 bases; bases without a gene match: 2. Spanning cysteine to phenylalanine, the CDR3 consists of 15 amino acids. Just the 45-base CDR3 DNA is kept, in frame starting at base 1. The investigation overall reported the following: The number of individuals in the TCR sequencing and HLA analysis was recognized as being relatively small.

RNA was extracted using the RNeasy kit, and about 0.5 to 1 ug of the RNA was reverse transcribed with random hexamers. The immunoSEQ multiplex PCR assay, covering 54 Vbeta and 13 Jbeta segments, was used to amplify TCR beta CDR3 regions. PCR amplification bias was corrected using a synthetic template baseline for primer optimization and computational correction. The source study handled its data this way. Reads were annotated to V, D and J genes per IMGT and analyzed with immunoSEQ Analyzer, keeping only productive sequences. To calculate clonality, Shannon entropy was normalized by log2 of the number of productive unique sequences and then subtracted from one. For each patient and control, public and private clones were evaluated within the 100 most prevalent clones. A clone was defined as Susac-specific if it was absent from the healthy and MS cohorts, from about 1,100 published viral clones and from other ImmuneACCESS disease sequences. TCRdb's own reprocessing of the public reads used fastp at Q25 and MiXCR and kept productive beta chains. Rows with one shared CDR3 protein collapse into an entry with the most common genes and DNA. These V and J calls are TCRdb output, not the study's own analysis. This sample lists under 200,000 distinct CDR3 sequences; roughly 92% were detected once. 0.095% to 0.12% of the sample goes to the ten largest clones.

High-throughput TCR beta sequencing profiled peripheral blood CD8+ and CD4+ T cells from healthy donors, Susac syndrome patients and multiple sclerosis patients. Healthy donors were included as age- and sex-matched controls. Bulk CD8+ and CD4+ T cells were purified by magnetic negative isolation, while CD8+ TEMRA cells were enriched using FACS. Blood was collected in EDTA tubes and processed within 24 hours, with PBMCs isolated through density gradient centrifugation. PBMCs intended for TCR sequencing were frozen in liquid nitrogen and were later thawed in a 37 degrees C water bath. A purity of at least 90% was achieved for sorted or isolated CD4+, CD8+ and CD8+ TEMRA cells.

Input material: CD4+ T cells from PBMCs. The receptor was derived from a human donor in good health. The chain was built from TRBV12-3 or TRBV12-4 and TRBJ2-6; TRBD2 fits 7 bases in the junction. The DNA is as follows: TGTGCCAGCAGGGGGGGGACCTCTGGGGCCAACGTCCTGACTTTC. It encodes CASRGGTSGANVLTF.